The rows below give T cell receptor beta chains drawn from one sample of a study of metastatic and nonmetastatic thyroid tumors. TCRdb re-called the PCR reads through MiXCR. The profile covers 13,000 to 15,000 clones, with approximately 12% appearing a single time and roughly 15% taken by the ten largest. Sequencing was carried out using blood. These receptor sequences come from a female donor with papillary thyroid cancer or a benign thyroid nodule (not recorded which). Some clones in this sample may be carry-over from other donors' samples. CDR3s include the opening cysteine and the closing phenylalanine or tryptophan. A D gene is named only where the DNA matches it firmly. Only part of the rows carry a size: once, few, many, or a class if the clone is expanded.

D: TRBD1
J: TRBJ2-7
size: medium-sized
V: TRBV12-3/TRBV12-4
CDR3: CASTPGQGTYEQYF
DNA: TGTGCCAGCACCCCGGGACAGGGGACCTACGAGCAGTACTTC

D: .
J: TRBJ2-1
size: many
V: TRBV4-1
CDR3: CASSQDRAGLPYNEQFF
DNA: TGCGCCAGCAGCCAAGATAGGGCAGGGTTGCCCTACAATGAGCAGTTCTTC

D: .
J: TRBJ2-7
size: medium-sized
V: TRBV6-6
CDR3: CASSYTLGAAYEQYF
DNA: TGTGCCAGCAGTTACACTTTAGGGGCAGCTTACGAGCAGTACTTC

D: .
J: TRBJ2-7
size: many
V: TRBV5-8
CDR3: CASRIRTAYEQYF
DNA: TGTGCCAGCAGGATAAGGACAGCCTACGAGCAGTACTTC

D: .
J: TRBJ2-2
size: many
V: TRBV7-8
CDR3: CASSLVYPTGELFF
DNA: TGTGCCAGCAGCTTAGTCTATCCGACCGGGGAGCTGTTTTTT

D: TRBD1
J: TRBJ1-2
size: .
V: TRBV28
CDR3: CASSQTGGDYGYTF
DNA: TGTGCCAGCAGCCAGACAGGGGGGGACTATGGCTACACCTTC

D: TRBD2
J: TRBJ2-5
size: many
V: TRBV15
CDR3: CATRGTSGGELETQYF
DNA: TGTGCCACCAGAGGGACTAGCGGGGGGGAATTGGAGACCCAGTACTTC

D: TRBD2
J: TRBJ2-1
size: medium-sized
V: TRBV28
CDR3: CASSLSGGGINEQFF
DNA: TGTGCCAGCAGTTTATCCGGGGGGGGGATTAATGAGCAGTTCTTC

D: .
J: TRBJ1-4
size: many
V: TRBV28
CDR3: CASSLPIGYNEKLFF
DNA: TGTGCCAGCAGTTTACCTATTGGGTATAATGAAAAACTGTTTTTT

D: .
J: TRBJ2-3
size: .
V: TRBV5-1
CDR3: CASSLGQKRTDTQYF
DNA: TGCGCCAGCAGCTTGGGCCAGAAAAGAACAGATACGCAGTATTTT

D: TRBD2
J: TRBJ2-1
size: medium-sized
V: TRBV6-1
CDR3: CASRPTSGTYNEQFF
DNA: TGTGCCAGCAGACCGACTAGCGGAACTTACAATGAGCAGTTCTTC

D: .
J: TRBJ2-1
size: medium-sized
V: TRBV19
CDR3: CASSIVEGEVNEQFF
DNA: TGTGCCAGTAGTATAGTAGAGGGGGAGGTGAATGAGCAGTTCTTC

D: .
J: TRBJ1-2
size: many
V: TRBV7-2
CDR3: CASSLKGADNYGYTF
DNA: TGTGCCAGCAGCTTGAAAGGGGCCGATAACTATGGCTACACCTTC

D: .
J: TRBJ2-3
size: many
V: TRBV11-3
CDR3: CASSSGTSPADTQYF
DNA: TGTGCCAGCAGCTCCGGGACTTCACCCGCAGATACGCAGTATTTT

D: TRBD1
J: TRBJ1-1
size: many
V: TRBV2
CDR3: CALGTGNTEAFF
DNA: TGTGCCCTTGGGACAGGGAACACTGAAGCTTTCTTT

D: TRBD1
J: TRBJ2-1
size: many
V: TRBV27
CDR3: CASSLGTGVYNEQFF
DNA: TGTGCCAGCAGTCTAGGGACAGGGGTCTACAATGAGCAGTTCTTC

D: .
J: TRBJ1-5
size: .
V: TRBV19
CDR3: CASGPQRSNQPQHF
DNA: TGTGCCAGCGGGCCTCAAAGATCCAATCAGCCCCAGCATTTT

D: TRBD1
J: TRBJ1-5
size: many
V: TRBV6-1
CDR3: CASRTDRPIWAQHF
DNA: TGTGCCAGCCGTACGGACAGGCCGATTTGGGCCCAGCATTTT

D: TRBD2
J: TRBJ2-7
size: large
V: TRBV7-9
CDR3: CASTGLDSYEQYF
DNA: TGTGCCAGCACAGGACTAGACTCCTACGAGCAGTACTTC

D: TRBD1
J: TRBJ2-5
size: .
V: TRBV19
CDR3: CASSAGQGQETQYF
DNA: TGTGCCAGTAGCGCGGGACAGGGGCAAGAGACCCAGTACTTC

D: .
J: TRBJ2-1
size: many
V: TRBV5-1
CDR3: CASSLATLSEQFF
DNA: TGCGCCAGCAGCTTGGCCACGTTGAGTGAGCAGTTCTTC

D: .
J: TRBJ1-2
size: few
V: TRBV20-1
CDR3: CSAFEGGHTF
DNA: TGCAGTGCCTTCGAGGGTGGACACACCTTC

D: .
J: TRBJ1-1
size: many
V: TRBV9
CDR3: CASSERQANTEAFF
DNA: TGTGCCAGCAGCGAAAGACAGGCAAACACTGAAGCTTTCTTT

D: .
J: TRBJ2-7
size: many
V: TRBV11-2
CDR3: CASRTGVGYGEQYF
DNA: TGTGCCAGCAGAACAGGCGTGGGATACGGCGAGCAGTACTTC

D: .
J: TRBJ2-1
size: .
V: TRBV19
CDR3: CASIHTVNRVQEQFF
DNA: TGTGCCAGTATCCACACAGTGAATCGCGTACAGGAGCAGTTCTTC

D: .
J: TRBJ2-7
size: .
V: TRBV6-5
CDR3: CASSYPRPEDEQYF
DNA: TGTGCCAGCAGTTACCCTAGGCCCGAGGACGAGCAGTACTTC

D: .
J: TRBJ1-3
size: many
V: TRBV9
CDR3: CASSARHSSGNTIYF
DNA: TGTGCCAGCAGCGCCAGACACTCCTCTGGAAACACCATATATTTT

D: TRBD1
J: TRBJ1-1
size: .
V: TRBV20-1
CDR3: CSARDPGQTAFF
DNA: TGCAGTGCTAGAGACCCGGGACAGACTGCTTTCTTT

D: .
J: TRBJ2-2
size: .
V: TRBV6-4
CDR3: CASSEGGGGTGELFF
DNA: TGTGCTAGCAGTGAGGGGGGAGGTGGCACCGGGGAGCTGTTTTTT

D: .
J: TRBJ2-5
size: many
V: TRBV18
CDR3: CASSLRDGSETQYF
DNA: TGTGCCAGCTCACTAAGGGACGGCAGCGAGACCCAGTACTTC

D: .
J: TRBJ2-3
size: medium-sized
V: TRBV27
CDR3: CASSEATAGTQYF
DNA: TGTGCCAGCAGTGAGGCTACGGCGGGTACGCAGTATTTT

D: .
J: TRBJ1-3
size: many
V: TRBV2
CDR3: CASRVGVGNTIYF
DNA: TGTGCCAGCCGTGTGGGGGTAGGAAACACCATATATTTT

D: .
J: TRBJ1-6
size: .
V: TRBV6-2/TRBV6-3
CDR3: CASSYSNSPLHF
DNA: TGTGCCAGCAGTTACTCTAATTCACCCCTCCACTTT

D: .
J: TRBJ2-6
size: many
V: TRBV5-4
CDR3: CASSLGFRGLSGANVLTF
DNA: TGTGCCAGCAGCCTGGGATTCAGAGGCCTCTCTGGGGCCAACGTCCTGACTTTC

D: .
J: TRBJ2-7
size: .
V: TRBV24-1
CDR3: CATSEKANYYGQYF
DNA: TGTGCCACCAGCGAGAAAGCCAACTACTACGGGCAGTACTTC

D: TRBD2
J: TRBJ2-7
size: .
V: TRBV6-1
CDR3: CASRSGPSGTQQYF
DNA: TGTGCCAGCAGGTCCGGGCCTAGCGGGACACAGCAGTACTTC